Given below is one T cell receptor beta chain in context. The sample originates from a study of OX40 agonist ivuxolimab in advanced cancers. TCRdb's copy holds only in-frame clones and misses some; the assay was immunoSEQ multiplex PCR. Of about 110,000 clones in the sample, around 93% were seen once. The CDR3 consists of 13 residues. Germline values: CDR1 SGHVS, CDR2 FQNEAQ. V was trimmed by 0 bases and J by 3 bases, leaving 5 bases between them. With baseline, cycle 4 day 1, and cycle 7 day 1 as timepoints, blood was sampled. This chain uses TRBV7-8 with TRBJ1-1; D ambiguous. The specimen was CD4+ or CD8+ T cells sorted from blood, collected in a trial of the OX40 agonist ivuxolimab. The sequence came from an adult with an advanced solid tumor such as melanoma, head and neck, liver or kidney cancer. Written as DNA, the CDR3 is TGTGCCAGCAGCTTAGCACTGTACACTGAAGCTTTCTTT. This codes for CASSLALYTEAFF.